This T cell receptor (beta chain) comes out of a study of blood T cell repertoires in COVID-19. Overall study context: T cells, B-cell-depleted T cells, or PBMCs provided the cDNA or gDNA that served as material.

The repertoire was sequenced with immunoSEQ multiplex PCR; TCRdb's copy has only in-frame clones and lacks some. The sample holds 150,000 to 200,000 clones, approximately 80% seen once. This CDR3 has 14 residues. The V gene's germline CDR1 is LGHNA and CDR2 YSLEER. Trimming removed 4 bases at V and 4 bases at J, with 10 bases between. The receptor's source is a woman between 55 and 75 years old with acute or convalescent COVID-19. Sample: peripheral blood. This chain connects TRBV4-3 to TRBJ2-2, with a possible D match to TRBD1 (5 bases). The CDR3 DNA is TGCGCCAGCAGCCCCAGGGCCACCACCGGGGAGCTGTTTTTT. Encoded protein: CASSPRATTGELFF.